This TCR beta chain comes out of a study of T cell responses to AZD1222 COVID-19 vaccine. Study results and caveats: The number of AZD1222 recipients seropositive at baseline was only six. After two AZD1222 doses, spike-specific TCR breadth and depth rose versus day 0. Sampling that yielded the repertoires occurred only after the peak T cell response. A reported finding is that nearly half of spike-specific TCRs target unmutated variant regions.

CDR1 is MNHEY, CDR2 SMNVEV, per germline (reference sequence). Trimming cost V 2 bases and J 2 bases, with 19 bases left between them. This CDR3 is built from 17 residues. The method was immunoSEQ multiplex PCR; TCRdb's version includes in-frame clones alone and lacks a portion of them. The data contain 110,000 to 150,000 clones, roughly 91% of them seen just once; the ten biggest clones take up about 3.1%. Comment on this clone: Its antigen remains unknown.

The sequence came from an adult who received the AZD1222 COVID-19 vaccine. Sequenced material: peripheral blood, taken 28 days after the second AZD1222 dose. This chain connects TRBV27 to TRBJ2-7, with D possibly being TRBD2 (6 bases). CDR3 loop: CASSLGLAGTSTYEQYF. The CDR3 DNA sequence: TGTGCCAGCAGTTTAGGGCTGGCCGGGACTTCAACCTACGAGCAGTACTTC.